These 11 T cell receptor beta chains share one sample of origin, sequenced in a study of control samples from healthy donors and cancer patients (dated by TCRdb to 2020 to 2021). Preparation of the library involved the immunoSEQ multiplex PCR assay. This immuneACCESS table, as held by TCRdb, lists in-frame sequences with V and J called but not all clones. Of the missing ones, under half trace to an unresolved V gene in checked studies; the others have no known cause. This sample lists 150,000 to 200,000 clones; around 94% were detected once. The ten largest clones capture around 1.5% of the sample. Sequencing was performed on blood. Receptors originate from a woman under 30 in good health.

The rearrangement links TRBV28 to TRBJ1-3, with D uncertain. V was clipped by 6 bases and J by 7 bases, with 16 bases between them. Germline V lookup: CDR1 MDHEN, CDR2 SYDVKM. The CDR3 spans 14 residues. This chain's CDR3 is CASRSETLGNTIYF. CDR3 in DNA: TGTGCCAGCAGATCCGAGACATTGGGTAACACCATATATTTT.

The CDR3 bases are TGTGCCAGCTCCATAACAGGGACTAATGAAAAACTGTTTTTT. Its protein is CASSITGTNEKLFF. The chain employs TRBV18 and TRBJ1-4; D is possibly TRBD1 (6 bases). V shed 6 bases and J shed 2 bases, with 10 bases lying between them. Germline-derived CDR1 and CDR2 are KGHSH and LQKENI. The CDR3 has 14 amino acids.

The CDR3 coding sequence is TGCGCCAGCAGCACGGGGACAGGCTCCTGGAATGAGCAGTTCTTC. As protein: CASSTGTGSWNEQFF. The chain carries TRBV5-1 and TRBJ2-1; TRBD1 agrees at 8 bases. The CDR3 runs to 15 residues. CDR1 is SGHRS, CDR2 YFSETQ, per germline. V lost 4 bases to trimming and J lost 7 bases; unmatched junction nucleotides: 10.

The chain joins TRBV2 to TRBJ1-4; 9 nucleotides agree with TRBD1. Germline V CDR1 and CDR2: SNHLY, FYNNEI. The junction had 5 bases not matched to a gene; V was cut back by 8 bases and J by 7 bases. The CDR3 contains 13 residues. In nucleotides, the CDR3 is TGTGCCAGCTCGGGACAGGGACTTGAAAAACTGTTTTTT. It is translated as CASSGQGLEKLFF.

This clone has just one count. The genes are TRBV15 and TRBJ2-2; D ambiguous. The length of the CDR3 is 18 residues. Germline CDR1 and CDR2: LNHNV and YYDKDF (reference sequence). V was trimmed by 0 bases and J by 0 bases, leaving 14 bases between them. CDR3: CATSRDQGYTANTGELFF. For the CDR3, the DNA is TGTGCCACCAGCAGAGATCAAGGGTACACCGCGAACACCGGGGAGCTGTTTTTT.

CDR3 sequence (DNA): TGCGCCAGCAGCCAAGATTTGGGCAGCCATGGGAGGCCCAGCACAGATACGCAGTATTTT. This gives the protein CASSQDLGSHGRPSTDTQYF. V usage is TRBV4-3 and J usage is TRBJ2-3; D is possibly TRBD2 (6 bases). The V gene's germline CDR1 is LGHNA and CDR2 YSLEER. The CDR3 loop spans 20 amino acids. V was trimmed by 0 bases and J by 0 bases, leaving 22 bases between them.

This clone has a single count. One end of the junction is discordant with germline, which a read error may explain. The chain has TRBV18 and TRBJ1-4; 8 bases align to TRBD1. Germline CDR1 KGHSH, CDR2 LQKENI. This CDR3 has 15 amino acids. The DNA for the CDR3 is TGTGCCAGCTCCCCACTACAGGGGGAGCATGAAAAACTGTTTTTT. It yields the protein CASSPLQGEHEKLFF.

This CDR3 reads CASSLKTSSSETQYF. DNA for the CDR3: TGTGCCAGCAGCTTAAAAACCTCGAGTTCGGAGACCCAGTACTTC. The V and J genes are TRBV7-3 and TRBJ2-5; D not resolved. Germline assignment: CDR1 SGHTA and CDR2 FQGTGA. The CDR3 extends over 15 amino acids. The germline V and J ends were trimmed by 1 base and 5 bases, with 14 bases remaining between them.

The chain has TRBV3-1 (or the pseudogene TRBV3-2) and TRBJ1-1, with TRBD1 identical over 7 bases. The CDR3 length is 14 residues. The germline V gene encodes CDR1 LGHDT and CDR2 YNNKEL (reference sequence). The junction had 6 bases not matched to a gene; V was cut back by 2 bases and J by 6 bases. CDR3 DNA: TGTGCCAGCAGCCAACGGGACAGTTCTTCTGAAGCTTTCTTT. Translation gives CASSQRDSSSEAFF.

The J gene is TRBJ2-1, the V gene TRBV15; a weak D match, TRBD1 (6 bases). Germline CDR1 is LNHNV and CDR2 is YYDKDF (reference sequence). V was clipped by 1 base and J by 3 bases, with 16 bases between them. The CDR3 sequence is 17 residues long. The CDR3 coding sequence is TGTGCCACCAGCAGAGTGGCCGGGACATGGGACTACAATGAGCAGTTCTTC. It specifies CATSRVAGTWDYNEQFF.

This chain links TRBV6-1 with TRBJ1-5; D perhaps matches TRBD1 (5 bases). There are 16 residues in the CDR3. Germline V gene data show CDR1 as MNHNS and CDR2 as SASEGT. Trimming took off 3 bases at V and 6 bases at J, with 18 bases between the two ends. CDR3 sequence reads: CASSDSGRGAGQPQHF. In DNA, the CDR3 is TGTGCCAGCAGTGATTCCGGCCGAGGGGCGGGTCAGCCCCAGCATTTT.